Each of the 30 T cell receptor beta chains below was sequenced from the same sample in a study of T-cell reconstitution after alpha-beta-depleted transplantation in children. TCRbeta library construction was performed incorporating unique molecular identifiers. TCRdb re-analysed the PCR reads in MiXCR, keeping a single row per CDR3 protein. The sample consists of 450,000 to 550,000 distinct CDR3 sequences, 9.5% to 12% of them appearing once. This specimen was PBMCs, mostly from graft donor cells, taken 180 days after TCRalphabeta/CD19-depleted stem cell transplant. These receptors were obtained from a female patient younger than 10 who had a stem cell transplant for aplastic anemia, so the T cells may come from the graft donor.

The CDR3 loop reads CASSPERQVRTQYF. CDR3 coding DNA: TGTGCCAGCAGCCCCGAAAGACAGGTTAGGACGCAGTATTTT. The rearrangement uses TRBV7-8 and TRBJ2-3; TRBD1 might be the D (6 bases). The germline gives CDR1 SGHVS, CDR2 FQNEAQ. The CDR3 spans 14 residues. Deletions cut 5 bases from V and 9 bases from J, with 18 bases between.

The chain uses TRBV20-1 and TRBJ2-7; perhaps TRBD2 as D (5 bases). Trimming pared 3 bases from V and 2 bases from J, leaving 8 bases between. The CDR3 extends over 12 amino acids. Germline V gives CDR1 DFQATT, CDR2 SNEGSKA (reference sequence). CDR3 protein: CSAREDAYEQYF. In DNA, the CDR3 is TGCAGTGCTAGGGAGGATGCCTACGAGCAGTACTTC.

The rearrangement joins TRBV7-9 to TRBJ2-3; D may be TRBD2 (6 bases). CDR1 is SEHNR and CDR2 is FQNEAQ in the germline V gene (reference sequence). V lost 3 bases to trimming and J lost 4 bases, with 11 bases between them. This CDR3 contains 14 residues. CDR3 sequence: CASSFGRESDTQYF. DNA for the CDR3: TGTGCCAGCAGCTTCGGGAGAGAGTCAGATACGCAGTATTTT.

This clonotype was observed a handful of times. This chain connects TRBV29-1 to TRBJ2-1; D could derive from TRBD1 or TRBD2 (5 bases each). CDR1 is SQVTM, CDR2 ANQGSEA, per germline. V was clipped by 2 bases and J by 2 bases, with 16 bases between them. The CDR3 is 16 amino acids. In DNA form, the CDR3 reads TGCAGCGTTGAAAGGGGACGGCGCCGGACCTACAATGAGCAGTTCTTC. Translated, it gives CSVERGRRRTYNEQFF.

The J gene is TRBJ2-7, the V gene TRBV29-1; a possible D gene is TRBD1 (5 bases). V lost 4 bases, J lost 4 bases, and 11 bases lay in between. Germline CDR1 and CDR2: SQVTM and ANQGSEA. The CDR3 consists of 12 residues. The CDR3 DNA reads as TGCAGCGTTGTGACAGACTCTTACGAGCAGTACGTC. Protein: CSVVTDSYEQYV.

This sequence joins TRBV11-2 and TRBJ2-3, with D perhaps matching TRBD1 (6 bases). V was shortened by 5 bases and J by 0 bases, with 24 bases between the two germline ends. Germline loops: CDR1 SGHAT, CDR2 FQNNGV. This CDR3 comprises 19 residues. CDR3 sequence reads: CASSTNGQFGFSSTDTQYF. The CDR3 DNA reads TGTGCCAGCAGCACCAACGGACAGTTTGGGTTTTCTAGCACAGATACGCAGTATTTT.

Ten or more counts support this clonotype. The rearrangement joins TRBV4-3 to TRBJ2-1; D is unclear. V was cut by 0 bases and J by 4 bases, with 19 bases left in between. Germline loops: CDR1 LGHNA, CDR2 YSLEER. This CDR3 has 18 amino acids. The chain's CDR3 is CASSQDGPFSVVYNEQFF. CDR3 sequence (DNA): TGCGCCAGCAGCCAAGATGGGCCCTTTAGTGTTGTTTACAATGAGCAGTTCTTC.

This clonotype was recorded a few times. The chain is built from TRBV19 and TRBJ2-7; maybe TRBD2 (5 bases). Looked up from germline, CDR1 is LNHDA and CDR2 is SQIVND (reference sequence). V lost 3 bases, J lost 7 bases, and 19 bases lay in between. The CDR3 totals 15 residues. The CDR3, as DNA: TGTGCCAGTAGTATCCCGGGAACCGGCCTGTGGGAGCAGTACTTC. Translated: CASSIPGTGLWEQYF.

This clonotype has just a few counts. The chain links TRBV27 to TRBJ2-7; 13 nucleotides match TRBD2. The CDR3 has 14 amino acids. Germline loops: CDR1 MNHEY, CDR2 SMNVEV (reference sequence). Germline trimming cut 8 bases from V and 7 bases from J; bases unmatched to any gene: 8. For the CDR3, the DNA is TGTGCCAGCTGTCCCGGGACTAGCGGGACTGAGCAGTACTTC. As protein: CASCPGTSGTEQYF.

This chain links TRBV25-1 with TRBJ2-5; TRBD2 agrees at 12 bases. CDR3 length: 15 residues. After removal of 8 bases from V and 5 bases from J, the junction contained 9 bases not matched to a gene. The germline V gene has CDR1 MGHDK and CDR2 SYGVNS. For the CDR3, the DNA is TGTGCCAGCGCTCTAGCGGGAGGGCCTTTGGAGACCCAGTACTTC. It codes for CASALAGGPLETQYF.

The genes are TRBV12-3 or TRBV12-4 and TRBJ1-5, with D possibly matching TRBD1 (5 bases). V was pared by 5 bases and J by 1 base, with 12 bases between. The CDR3 sequence is 15 residues long. CDR3 sequence (DNA): TGTGCCAGCAGTCCTCCGGGGCCGAGCAATCAGCCCCAGCATTTT. It yields the protein CASSPPGPSNQPQHF.

The rearrangement links TRBV9 to TRBJ1-6; D may be TRBD1 (5 bases). Deletions cut 0 bases from V and 3 bases from J, with 10 bases between. CDR1 is SGDLS and CDR2 is YYNGEE in the germline V gene. The CDR3 covers 16 residues. This CDR3 is CASSVGGDFYNSPLHF. The CDR3 DNA reads TGTGCCAGCAGCGTAGGAGGGGATTTCTATAATTCACCCCTCCACTTT.

The chain has TRBV20-1 and TRBJ1-2, with D tentatively TRBD1 (6 bases). The germline V gene encodes CDR1 DFQATT and CDR2 SNEGSKA (reference sequence). Trimming cost V 3 bases and J 7 bases, with 15 bases left between them. CDR3 length equals 13 residues. The DNA of the CDR3 is TGCAGTGCTAGGGGGGCGGCGTATGGTGGCTACACCTTC. Translation gives CSARGAAYGGYTF.

This clonotype was seen a handful of times. In DNA, the CDR3 is TGCGCCAGCAGCCAAGATAGATGGTTGGCTAGCGGGAGTTATGAGCAGTTCTTC. As protein: CASSQDRWLASGSYEQFF. V is TRBV4-3 and J is TRBJ2-1, with 10 bases aligning to TRBD2. The CDR3 is 18 residues long. After removal of 0 bases from V and 8 bases from J, the junction contained 13 bases not matched to a gene. Germline values: CDR1 LGHNA, CDR2 YSLEER.

This clonotype was seen repeatedly, ten times or more. The genes are TRBV4-1 and TRBJ2-7; TRBD1 or TRBD2 may be the D gene (6 bases each). The CDR3 consists of 15 residues. Germline V gives CDR1 MGHRA, CDR2 YSYEKL. Trimming pared 1 base from V and 6 bases from J, leaving 16 bases between. In nucleotides, the CDR3 is TGCGCCAGCAGCCAAGCGGACAGCCAGGGAGGCGAGCAGTACTTC. Protein sequence: CASSQADSQGGEQYF.

J is TRBJ1-1 and V is TRBV4-2; the match to TRBD1 covers 7 bases. The germline V gene has CDR1 LGHNA and CDR2 YNFKEQ. The CDR3 is 15 amino acids. V lost 4 bases, J lost 0 bases, and 5 bases stayed unmatched. CDR3 loop: CASSPTGYMNTEAFF. The CDR3 region has the DNA TGTGCCAGCAGCCCGACAGGGTATATGAACACTGAAGCTTTCTTT.

The chain is built from TRBV18 and TRBJ1-5; D gene uncertain. Trimming removed 3 bases at V and 6 bases at J, with 9 bases between. This CDR3 is 13 amino acids long. Germline assignment: CDR1 KGHSH and CDR2 LQKENI. In DNA, the CDR3 is TGTGCCAGCTCACCGATTTCGTTTCAGCCCCAGCATTTT. This gives the protein CASSPISFQPQHF. Variable domain in full (rest from reference TRBV18 and TRBJ1-5): NAGVMQNPRHLVRRRGQEARLRCSPMKGHSHVYWYRQLPEEGLKFMVYLQKENIIDESGMPKERFSAEFPKEGPSILRIQQVVRGDSAAYFCASSPISFQPQHFGDGTRLSIL.

This rearrangement joins TRBV5-1 to TRBJ1-1; D is ambiguous. This CDR3 spans 16 amino acids. Between the trimmed V and J ends, which lost 0 bases and 3 bases, there was a span of 15 bases. Germline CDR1 is SGHRS and CDR2 is YFSETQ. The CDR3: CASSLGAPDGDTEAFF. CDR3 DNA sequence: TGCGCCAGCAGCTTGGGGGCCCCCGACGGGGACACTGAAGCTTTCTTT.

This clonotype was found many times. The V call is TRBV12-3 or TRBV12-4, the J call TRBJ2-7, with unresolved D. This CDR3 is 13 amino acids long. Trimming left V 5 bases short and J 2 bases short, with 10 bases between. The CDR3 DNA follows: TGTGCCAGCAGTCCCAGACGGGCCTACGAGCAGTACTTC. The encoded protein is CASSPRRAYEQYF.

In this sample, this clonotype turned up many times. The rearrangement links TRBV4-3 to TRBJ2-1; 11 bases align to TRBD2. The J segment lost 8 bases and the V segment lost 0 bases, leaving 9 bases of the junction unmatched. The CDR3 length is 17 residues. CDR1 and CDR2 (germline): LGHNA, YSLEER. This CDR3 is CASSQDTTRLAGYEQFF. The CDR3 DNA reads TGCGCCAGCAGCCAAGATACCACGAGACTAGCGGGATATGAGCAGTTCTTC.

This clonotype was observed a few times. The chain carries TRBV4-1 and TRBJ2-2; 8 nucleotides agree with TRBD2. Looked up from germline, CDR1 is MGHRA and CDR2 is YSYEKL. The CDR3 has 16 residues. The J segment lost 7 bases and the V segment lost 1 base, leaving 8 bases of the junction unmatched. CDR3 coding DNA: TGCGCCAGCAGCCAAGCCGGAGCGGGAGTCCACGGGGAGCTGTTTTTT. It translates to CASSQAGAGVHGELFF.

This CDR3 reads CASSSSGNEQFF. CDR3 nucleotide sequence: TGTGCCAGCAGTAGTTCCGGCAATGAGCAGTTCTTC. This rearrangement joins TRBV5-6 to TRBJ2-1; D remains unclear. Trimming shortened V by 5 bases and J by 6 bases, and 9 bases separated the two germline ends. The CDR3 length is 12 residues. The germline CDR1 and CDR2 sequences are SGHDT and YYEEEE.

Ten or more counts support this clonotype. This sequence joins TRBV6-2 or TRBV6-3 and TRBJ1-4, with D uncertain. Germline V CDR1 and CDR2: MNHEY, SVGEGT. The V gene lost 1 base and the J gene lost 0 bases, with 9 bases spanning the gap. This CDR3 has 16 residues. CDR3 nucleotides: TGTGCCAGCAGTTACTTCGGGAAGTCAACTAATGAAAAACTGTTTTTT. The encoded protein is CASSYFGKSTNEKLFF.

The chain carries TRBV7-9 and TRBJ1-2; 7 positions match TRBD1. CDR1 SEHNR and CDR2 FQNEAQ come from the germline V gene (reference sequence). The V segment lost 3 bases and the J segment 2 bases; nucleotides outside the gene matches: 9. The CDR3 is made up of 16 amino acids. The CDR3 loop is CASSFVIRDSNYGYTF. Here the CDR3 DNA reads TGTGCCAGCAGCTTCGTAATCCGGGACAGCAACTATGGCTACACCTTC.

This clonotype was observed a few times. The V gene is TRBV4-3, the J gene TRBJ2-7; perhaps TRBD2 as D (5 bases). V lost 4 bases to trimming and J lost 5 bases, with 12 bases between them. Germline CDR1 reads LGHNA; CDR2 reads YSLEER. CDR3 length equals 13 residues. The CDR3 nucleotides read TGCGCCAGCAGCCGTGGGAGTTACCACGAGCAGTACTTC. It specifies CASSRGSYHEQYF.

This clonotype was seen a few times. CDR3 residues: CSVVGLAQSGELFF. CDR3 sequence (DNA): TGCAGCGTCGTCGGACTAGCTCAGTCCGGGGAGCTGTTTTTT. The chain couples TRBV29-1 to TRBJ2-2; 8 bases are a match to TRBD2. The germline V gene encodes CDR1 SQVTM and CDR2 ANQGSEA. The CDR3 is made up of 14 amino acids. J gave up 6 bases and V 6 bases, and 9 bases lay outside the gene matches.

The rearrangement uses TRBV28 and TRBJ2-3; D is undetermined. The V and J ends lost 6 bases and 5 bases respectively, with 15 bases between them. In germline, CDR1 is MDHEN, CDR2 SYDVKM. The CDR3 loop spans 14 amino acids. The CDR3 bases are TGTGCCAGCAGGCTCCGTCTCGACGGAGATACGCAGTATTTT. Amino acid sequence: CASRLRLDGDTQYF.

Only a few counts were recorded for this clonotype. V is TRBV7-2 and J is TRBJ2-7, with 12 bases identical to TRBD2. From germline, CDR1 is SGHTA and CDR2 FQGNSA. This CDR3 has 15 residues. Unmatched junction bases numbered 7, after V lost 7 bases and J lost 3 bases. The CDR3 is CASTLTSGGNYEQYF. The CDR3 DNA reads TGTGCCAGCACCTTGACTAGCGGGGGCAACTACGAGCAGTACTTC.

This clonotype was observed a handful of times. This chain uses TRBV9 with TRBJ2-7; 8 bases agree with TRBD2. V was clipped by 2 bases and J by 6 bases; unmatched bases: 13. This CDR3 has 16 amino acids. Germline loops: CDR1 SGDLS, CDR2 YYNGEE. DNA of the CDR3: TGTGCCAGCAGCGTGAGCGGGGGACGAACCTTAGGCGAGCAGTACTTC. Translating gives CASSVSGGRTLGEQYF.

The chain uses TRBV19 and TRBJ1-1, with D uncertain. The germline V and J ends were trimmed by 6 bases and 7 bases, with 9 bases remaining between them. Germline CDR1 is LNHDA and CDR2 is SQIVND (reference sequence). This CDR3 spans 11 amino acids. DNA of the CDR3: TGTGCCAGTAGCATACAGCATGAAGCTTTCTTT. Translating gives CASSIQHEAFF.